Presented here are 27 T cell receptor beta chains from one specimen sequenced in a study of T cells after yellow fever vaccination. Via MiXCR, TCRdb re-called the 5' RACE reads, giving one row per CDR3 protein. The table includes hundreds of thousands of distinct CDR3 sequences, 13% detected once. Sequences were derived from PBMCs, sampled on the day of the yellow fever booster vaccination. These receptors originate from a man between 25 and 39 years old who received the YFV17D yellow fever vaccine.

The chain recombines TRBV10-3 with TRBJ1-2; D remains ambiguous. The CDR3 loop spans 15 amino acids. V shed 0 bases and J shed 2 bases, with 10 bases lying between them. Germline-derived CDR1 and CDR2 are ENHRY and SYGVKD. CDR3 in DNA: TGTGCCATCAGTGAGTCCTTCGACTCAAACTATGGCTACACCTTC. Translated, it gives CAISESFDSNYGYTF.

This clonotype was observed a few times. One end of the junction fails to match germline, which may point to a read error. The chain employs TRBV9 and TRBJ2-7, with D possibly being TRBD1 (5 bases). CDR3 length: 12 amino acids. Germline-derived CDR1 and CDR2 are SGDLS and YYNGEE. DNA for the CDR3: TGTGCCAGCAGCGGACCGACAGCCGGAGTAGCCTTC. This gives the protein CASSGPTAGVAF.

This clonotype was counted a few times. The gene calls are TRBV9 and TRBJ2-7; D possibly uses TRBD1 or TRBD2 (5 bases each). Germline lookup yields CDR1 SGDLS and CDR2 YYNGEE. The CDR3 is 14 amino acids. Between the trimmed V and J ends, which lost 3 bases and 6 bases, there was a span of 16 bases. CDR3 region: CASSAGLGELEQYF. DNA of the CDR3: TGTGCCAGCAGCGCCGGACTGGGGGAGCTCGAGCAGTACTTC.

The rearrangement links TRBV6-2 or TRBV6-3 to TRBJ2-7; 13 bases agree with TRBD2. CDR3 length: 15 amino acids. With 7 bases clipped from V and 7 bases from J, the junction kept 10 bases outside the gene matches. Germline CDR1 reads MNHEY; CDR2 reads SVGEGT. The CDR3 is CASTEPGLAGNEQYF. Here the CDR3 DNA reads TGTGCCAGCACCGAACCGGGACTAGCGGGGAATGAGCAGTACTTC.

This clonotype was recorded a few times. The V and J genes are TRBV14 and TRBJ2-1; TRBD2 matches 8 bases. Looked up from germline, CDR1 is SGHDN and CDR2 is FVKESK. The J segment lost 0 bases and the V segment lost 0 bases, leaving 10 bases of the junction unmatched. The CDR3 runs to 19 residues. CDR3 bases: TGTGCCAGCAGCCAAGAATGGGCCCGGAGCGGGAGCTCCTACAATGAGCAGTTCTTC. It codes for CASSQEWARSGSSYNEQFF.

The CDR3 DNA follows: TGTGCCAGCAGCCGAGACCTTCAGGGATATCAGCCCCAGCATTTT. This codes for CASSRDLQGYQPQHF. The J gene is TRBJ1-5, the V gene TRBV7-2; maybe TRBD1 (5 bases). CDR1 and CDR2 from the germline V gene are SGHTA and FQGNSA. The CDR3 loop spans 15 amino acids. V was clipped by 5 bases and J by 5 bases, with 16 bases between them.

V is TRBV3-1 and J is TRBJ2-7; D possibly corresponds to TRBD1 (5 bases). In germline, CDR1 is LGHDT, CDR2 YNNKEL (reference sequence). V lost 5 bases to trimming and J lost 6 bases, with 17 bases between them. The CDR3 contains 14 residues. CDR3 sequence reads: CASSNLGHVSEQYF. The CDR3 DNA reads TGTGCCAGCAGCAACCTAGGACACGTCTCCGAGCAGTACTTC.

Here the CDR3 DNA reads TGTGCCAGCAGCGTCTCGGGACGGCTCACAGATACGCAGTATTTT. Its translation: CASSVSGRLTDTQYF. The J gene is TRBJ2-3, the V gene TRBV9; either TRBD1 or TRBD2 may fit D (5 bases each). V was trimmed by 2 bases and J by 2 bases, leaving 12 bases between them. CDR3 length: 15 residues. Per germline, CDR1 SGDLS and CDR2 YYNGEE.

This clonotype showed up just a few times. The chain joins TRBV4-2 to TRBJ2-5; 8 nucleotides align to TRBD1. J was trimmed by 3 bases and V by 1 base; bases with no gene match: 4. Germline values: CDR1 LGHNA, CDR2 YNFKEQ. The CDR3 length is 15 residues. The CDR3 is CASSQAGQGEETQYF. The CDR3 bases are TGTGCCAGCAGCCAAGCCGGACAGGGTGAAGAGACCCAGTACTTC.

The chain combines TRBV18 with TRBJ2-1, with D unresolved. Per germline, CDR1 KGHSH and CDR2 LQKENI. V was cut by 1 base and J by 5 bases, with 21 bases left in between. This CDR3 spans 18 amino acids. The CDR3 DNA is TGTGCCAGCTCACCACGGCTATTGGCCGACCTAAATCACAATGAGCAGTTCTTC. It yields the protein CASSPRLLADLNHNEQFF.

The J gene is TRBJ2-1, the V gene TRBV5-5, with D maybe TRBD2 (7 bases). V dropped 7 bases and J dropped 10 bases, with 18 bases sitting between them. The CDR3 runs to 13 residues. Germline V gene data show CDR1 as SGHKS and CDR2 as YYEKEE (reference sequence). The CDR3, as DNA: TGTGCCAGCTGGCGAGGGGGGGTCCGCGAGCAGTTCTTC. This translates into CASWRGGVREQFF.

This clonotype has only a few counts. The CDR3 is CASSQVPPGTGFWTKIGEQYF. In DNA form, the CDR3 reads TGCGCCAGCAGCCAAGTCCCCCCCGGGACAGGGTTTTGGACGAAGATTGGGGAGCAGTACTTC. The J gene is TRBJ2-7, the V gene TRBV4-1, with TRBD1 identical over 9 bases. CDR1 is MGHRA and CDR2 is YSYEKL in the germline V gene. CDR3 size: 21 residues. J lost 7 bases, V lost 1 base, and 26 bases had no gene match.

This clonotype has just a few counts. The rearrangement uses TRBV5-1 and TRBJ2-7, with unresolved D. The CDR3 extends over 14 amino acids. The germline V gene has CDR1 SGHRS and CDR2 YFSETQ. The germline V and J ends were trimmed by 3 bases and 6 bases, with 16 bases remaining between them. CDR3 sequence (DNA): TGCGCCAGCAGCTCTCCCCTCAGTACGGGCGAGCAGTACTTC. It codes for CASSSPLSTGEQYF.

This clonotype was observed a few times. V and J are TRBV6-2 or TRBV6-3 and TRBJ2-7; 8 bases are shared with TRBD2. Per the germline V gene, CDR1 is MNHEY and CDR2 is SVGEGT. J gave up 2 bases and V 6 bases, and 9 bases lay outside the gene matches. The CDR3 spans 15 residues. The CDR3 DNA sequence: TGTGCCAGCAGCTTCCCGGGGGGGAGCCCCTACGAGCAGTACTTC. It codes for CASSFPGGSPYEQYF.

This clonotype was found a few times. This sequence joins TRBV30 and TRBJ2-3; TRBD2 matches at 7 bases. V lost 2 bases and J lost 5; bases outside the gene matches: 13. Germline CDR1 and CDR2: GTSNPN and SVGIG (reference sequence). The CDR3 extends over 16 amino acids. The CDR3, as DNA: TGTGCCTGGAGTCCCCTCTCTAGCGGCTGGGGAGATACGCAGTATTTT. As protein: CAWSPLSSGWGDTQYF.

The DNA of the CDR3 is TGTGCCAGCAGAGGACAGGGAGAGACTAAAAACATTCAGTACTTC. Amino acid sequence: CASRGQGETKNIQYF. V and J are TRBV7-2 and TRBJ2-4; the match to TRBD1 covers 8 bases. The CDR3 is 15 amino acids. Per germline, CDR1 SGHTA and CDR2 FQGNSA. V trimming: 6 bases; J trimming: 4 bases; junction bases outside the gene matches: 8.

This clonotype appeared a few times. This rearrangement joins TRBV6-2 or TRBV6-3 to TRBJ1-5, with TRBD1 matching over 9 bases. V lost 10 bases, J lost 5 bases, and 6 bases stayed unmatched. Germline V gene sequence: CDR1 MNHEY, CDR2 SVGEGT. This CDR3 is 13 amino acids long. The CDR3 spells CATSQGADQPQHF. CDR3 nucleotide sequence: TGTGCCACCTCACAGGGGGCGGATCAGCCCCAGCATTTT.

This clonotype has ten or more counts. The chain has TRBV20-1 and TRBJ2-3; D is unclear. The CDR3 is 11 amino acids. The germline CDR1 and CDR2 sequences are DFQATT and SNEGSKA (reference sequence). V shed 6 bases and J shed 5 bases, with 9 bases lying between them. This CDR3 reads CSAPTGDTQYF. The CDR3, as DNA: TGCAGTGCCCCAACGGGAGATACGCAGTATTTT.

The chain uses TRBV15 and TRBJ2-7, with 7 bases fitting TRBD1. V gave up 0 bases and J gave up 4 bases; unmatched junction bases: 6. This CDR3 spans 15 amino acids. Germline V gene lookup returns CDR1 LNHNV and CDR2 YYDKDF (reference sequence). CDR3 sequence reads: CATSRDPTGQYEQYF. The DNA for the CDR3 is TGTGCCACCAGCAGAGATCCGACAGGGCAGTACGAGCAGTACTTC.

This clonotype was found a few times. The chain recombines TRBV29-1 with TRBJ2-1; D gene ambiguous. From germline, CDR1 is SQVTM and CDR2 ANQGSEA. With 2 bases removed from V and 5 bases from J, the gap between germline ends came to 19 bases. This CDR3 comprises 16 residues. The CDR3 DNA follows: TGCAGCGTTGAATCACCCTTGGACGGCAGCAACAATGAGCAGTTCTTC. Translated, it gives CSVESPLDGSNNEQFF.

The table lists this clonotype with a few counts. The chain uses TRBV20-1 and TRBJ1-1; TRBD1 aligns across 8 bases. The V gene end was trimmed by 3 bases and the J gene end by 1 base; junction bases not matched to a gene: 7. Germline lookup yields CDR1 DFQATT and CDR2 SNEGSKA (reference sequence). This CDR3 is built from 15 residues. The CDR3 spells CSASPFGQGNTEAFF. The CDR3 region has the DNA TGCAGTGCTAGTCCCTTTGGACAGGGGAACACTGAAGCTTTCTTT.

This clonotype was seen only a few times. The chain has TRBV20-1 and TRBJ1-1; no reliable D call. The V and J ends lost 3 bases and 3 bases respectively, with 5 bases between them. The CDR3 contains 11 residues. Germline-derived CDR1 and CDR2 are DFQATT and SNEGSKA (reference sequence). The CDR3 DNA sequence: TGCAGTGCTAGCGCGGACACTGAAGCTTTCTTT. Protein: CSASADTEAFF.

This chain connects TRBV5-4 to TRBJ2-3; TRBD1 agrees at 7 bases. The CDR3 contains 16 residues. Losses at the gene ends were 4 bases for V and 0 bases for J; bases not matched to a gene: 8. Looked up from germline, CDR1 is SGHNT and CDR2 is YYREEE (reference sequence). CDR3 in DNA: TGTGCCAGCAGCGCGGATAGGGGGCGGAGCACAGATACGCAGTATTTT. Protein: CASSADRGRSTDTQYF.

This clonotype has just a few counts. The J gene is TRBJ2-2, the V gene TRBV6-2 or TRBV6-3; TRBD2 matches at 8 bases. The CDR3 consists of 15 residues. Trimming cost V 11 bases and J 6 bases; bases outside gene matches: 14. In germline, CDR1 is MNHEY, CDR2 SVGEGT. Here the CDR3 reads CAAGGRDNLPGELFF. CDR3 sequence (DNA): TGTGCCGCGGGGGGCCGGGACAACCTTCCCGGGGAGCTGTTTTTT.

This clonotype was detected only a few times. The gene calls are TRBV19 and TRBJ1-1; 7 nucleotides line up with TRBD1. This CDR3 spans 13 amino acids. Germline-derived CDR1 and CDR2 are LNHDA and SQIVND (reference sequence). The junction had 9 bases not matched to a gene; V was cut back by 7 bases and J by 7 bases. The CDR3 coding sequence is TGTGCCAGTAACCAACAGGGGACGGATGAAGCTTTCTTT. It codes for CASNQQGTDEAFF.

This clonotype was detected only a few times. This chain joins TRBV6-5 and TRBJ2-1, with 7 bases lining up with TRBD1. CDR3 length: 11 amino acids. Trimming removed 5 bases from V and 15 bases from J; junction bases left unmatched: 7. The V gene's germline CDR1 is MNHEY and CDR2 SVGAGI. Here the CDR3 reads CASSRTGVVFF. The DNA for the CDR3 is TGTGCCAGCAGTCGAACAGGGGTGGTGTTCTTC.

The genes are TRBV5-1 and TRBJ2-7, with 11 nucleotides matching TRBD2. The CDR3 has 16 amino acids. Germline CDR1 SGHRS, CDR2 YFSETQ. The trim removed 2 bases at V and 6 bases at J, leaving 10 bases unmatched. CDR3 sequence (DNA): TGCGCCAGCAGCTTTACTAGCGGGAGCCCTCTCCTCGAGCAGTACTTC. This codes for CASSFTSGSPLLEQYF.